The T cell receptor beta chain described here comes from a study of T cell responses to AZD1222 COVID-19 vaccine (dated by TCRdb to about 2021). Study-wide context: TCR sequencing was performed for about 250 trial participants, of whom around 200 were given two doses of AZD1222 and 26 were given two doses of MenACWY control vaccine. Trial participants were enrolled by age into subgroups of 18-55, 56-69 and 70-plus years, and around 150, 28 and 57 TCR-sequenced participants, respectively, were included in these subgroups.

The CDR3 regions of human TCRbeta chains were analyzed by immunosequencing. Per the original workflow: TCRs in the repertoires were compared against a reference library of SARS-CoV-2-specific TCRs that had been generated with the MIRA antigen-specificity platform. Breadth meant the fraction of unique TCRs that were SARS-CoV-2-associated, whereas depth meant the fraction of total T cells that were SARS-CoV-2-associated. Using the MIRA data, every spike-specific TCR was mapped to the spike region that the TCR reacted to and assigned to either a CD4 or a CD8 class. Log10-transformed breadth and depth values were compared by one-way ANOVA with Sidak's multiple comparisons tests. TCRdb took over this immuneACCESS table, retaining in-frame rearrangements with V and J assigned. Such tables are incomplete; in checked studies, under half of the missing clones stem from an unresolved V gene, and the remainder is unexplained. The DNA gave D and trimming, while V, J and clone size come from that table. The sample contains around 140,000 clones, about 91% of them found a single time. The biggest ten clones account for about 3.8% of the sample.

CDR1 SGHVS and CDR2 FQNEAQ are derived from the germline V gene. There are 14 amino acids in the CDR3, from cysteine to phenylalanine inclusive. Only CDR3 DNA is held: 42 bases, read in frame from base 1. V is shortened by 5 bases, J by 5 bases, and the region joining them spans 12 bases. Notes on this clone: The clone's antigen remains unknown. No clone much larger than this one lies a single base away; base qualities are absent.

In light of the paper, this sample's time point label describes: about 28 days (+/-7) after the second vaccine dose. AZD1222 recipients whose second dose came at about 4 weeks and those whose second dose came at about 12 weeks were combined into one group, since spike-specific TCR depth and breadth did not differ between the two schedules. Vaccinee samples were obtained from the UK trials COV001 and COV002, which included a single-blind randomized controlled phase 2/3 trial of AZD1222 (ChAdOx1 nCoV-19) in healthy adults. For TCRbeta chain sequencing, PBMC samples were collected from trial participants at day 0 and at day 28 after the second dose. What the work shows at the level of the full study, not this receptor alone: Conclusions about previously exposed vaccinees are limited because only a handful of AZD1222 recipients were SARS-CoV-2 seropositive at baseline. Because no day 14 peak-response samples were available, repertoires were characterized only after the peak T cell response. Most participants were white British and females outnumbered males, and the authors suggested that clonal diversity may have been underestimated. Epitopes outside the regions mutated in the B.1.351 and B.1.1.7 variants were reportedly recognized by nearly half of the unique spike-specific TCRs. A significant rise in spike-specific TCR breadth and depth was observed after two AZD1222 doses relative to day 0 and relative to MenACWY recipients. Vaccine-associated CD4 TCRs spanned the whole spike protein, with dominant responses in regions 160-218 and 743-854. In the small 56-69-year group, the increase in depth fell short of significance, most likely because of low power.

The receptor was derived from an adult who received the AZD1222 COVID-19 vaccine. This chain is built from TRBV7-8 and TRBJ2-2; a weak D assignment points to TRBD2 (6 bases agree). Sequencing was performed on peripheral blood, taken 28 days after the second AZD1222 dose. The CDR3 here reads CASSPLTSTGELFF. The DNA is TGTGCCAGCAGCCCACTGACTAGTACCGGGGAGCTGTTTTTT. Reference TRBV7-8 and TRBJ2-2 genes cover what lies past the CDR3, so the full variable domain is GAGVSQSPRYKVAKRGQDVALRCDPISGHVSLFWYQQALGQGPEFLTYFQNEAQLDKSGLPSDRFFAERPEGSVSTLKIQRTQQEDSAVYLCASSPLTSTGELFFGEGSRLTVL.